This T cell receptor beta chain emerged from a study of T-cell memory formation after mild COVID-19. The study's findings and limits: Clones contracting over day 15 to 85 were CD4/CD8 balanced, with later expanders leaning CD4+. Memory sampled before infection contained some responding clones, suggesting cross-reactive memory joined.

TCRdb re-called the 5' RACE reads with MiXCR, one entry per CDR3 protein. The sample shows roughly 400,000 distinct CDR3 sequences, more than 15% of them seen only once. Germline V gives CDR1 SGHTA, CDR2 FQGNSA. This CDR3 is built from 15 residues. V lost 2 bases, J lost 5 bases, and 4 bases stayed unmatched. A few counts support this clonotype. The target antigen is unknown. V and J are TRBV7-2 and TRBJ1-5; 9 bases align to TRBD1. The sequenced material came from PBMCs or a T cell subset sorted from them (not recorded which). The receptor's source is a young man who had mild COVID-19 (a few samples of this study predate the infection). Cell type and time point are not known. The CDR3, as DNA: TGTGCCAGCAGCTTAATGGACAGGGGACATCAGCCCCAGCATTTT. Translated, it gives CASSLMDRGHQPQHF.